The rows below give T cell receptor beta chains drawn from one sample of a study of PD-1 blockade in classical Hodgkin lymphoma. Clones were read by immunoSEQ multiplex PCR, and TCRdb kept only the in-frame ones, dropping some. The sample includes some 95,000 clones, 75% to 95% of them seen just once. The starting material was peripheral blood mononuclear cells (PBMCs), obtained before the fourth cycle of nivolumab. These receptor sequences come from a human donor with classical Hodgkin lymphoma. CDR3s include the opening cysteine and the closing phenylalanine or tryptophan. D genes are given only for firm matches. Some rows have no size entry. The others give once, few or many, or a class for an expanded clone.

cdr3_aa,cdr3_nt,d_call,clone_size,j_call,cdr3_length,v_call
CASSPVVRHSITDTQYF,TGTGCCAGCAGCCCGGTAGTGCGACACTCGATCACAGATACGCAGTATTTT,-,-,TRBJ2-3,17,TRBV7-2
CASSFSGDSNQPQHF,TGCGCCAGCAGCTTTTCGGGAGATAGCAATCAGCCCCAGCATTTT,-,-,TRBJ1-5,15,TRBV5-1
CASSAILRAFF,TGTGCCAGCAGCGCAATCCTTCGAGCTTTCTTT,-,-,TRBJ1-1,11,TRBV11-2
CASSPGQGATNEKLFF,TGTGCCAGCAGTCCCGGGCAGGGGGCGACTAATGAAAAACTGTTTTTT,TRBD1,-,TRBJ1-4,16,TRBV27
CASEMDRNSYEQYF,TGCGCCAGCGAAATGGACAGGAACTCCTACGAGCAGTACTTC,TRBD1,few,TRBJ2-7,14,TRBV10-2
CASSVGQHYNEQFF,TGTGCCAGCAGCGTAGGGCAGCACTACAATGAGCAGTTCTTC,-,-,TRBJ2-1,14,TRBV9
CASSLYRDNEQFF,TGTGCCAGTAGCCTTTACAGGGACAATGAGCAGTTCTTC,-,-,TRBJ2-1,13,TRBV19
CASRTGSLEQYF,TGTGCCAGCAGGACAGGTTCCCTCGAGCAGTACTTC,-,once,TRBJ2-7,12,TRBV7-2
CASSLSGISYEQYF,TGTGCCAGCAGTTTATCGGGTATTTCGTACGAGCAGTACTTC,-,-,TRBJ2-7,14,TRBV27
CASSYSGYGYTF,TGTGCCAGCAGTTACTCCGGGTATGGCTACACCTTC,-,-,TRBJ1-2,12,TRBV6-5
CASSPPSPLGDEQFF,TGTGCCAGCTCACCACCGAGCCCTCTGGGCGATGAGCAGTTCTTC,-,-,TRBJ2-1,15,TRBV18
CASSLAGQGSYEQYF,TGTGCCAGCAGCTTGGCGGGACAGGGTTCCTACGAGCAGTACTTC,TRBD1,-,TRBJ2-7,15,TRBV5-6
CASSPRTGNYGYTF,TGTGCCAGCAGTCCCCGGACAGGCAACTATGGCTACACCTTC,TRBD1,few,TRBJ1-2,14,TRBV25-1
CASTTTSEPYEQYF,TGTGCCAGCACCACAACTAGTGAACCCTACGAGCAGTACTTC,-,-,TRBJ2-7,14,TRBV6-4
CASSLNRVKTGELFF,TGTGCCAGCAGCTTAAACAGGGTAAAAACCGGGGAGCTGTTTTTT,-,-,TRBJ2-2,15,TRBV7-9
CASSFVDRNYEQYF,TGCGCCAGCAGCTTTGTTGACCGCAACTACGAGCAGTACTTC,-,-,TRBJ2-7,14,TRBV5-1
CASSLVGGGYGYTF,TGTGCCAGCAGCTTAGTTGGGGGGGGCTATGGCTACACCTTC,-,-,TRBJ1-2,14,TRBV7-2
CATSRVWNADTQYF,TGTGCCACCAGCAGAGTTTGGAATGCAGATACGCAGTATTTT,-,-,TRBJ2-3,14,TRBV15
CASSPWDQPVNQPQHF,TGTGCCAGCAGCCCCTGGGACCAGCCTGTCAATCAGCCCCAGCATTTT,-,-,TRBJ1-5,16,TRBV6-6
CASGDSNQPQHF,TGTGCCAGCGGGGATAGCAATCAGCCCCAGCATTTT,-,-,TRBJ1-5,12,TRBV6-5
CASTGTGGGRETQYF,TGTGCCAGCACCGGAACAGGGGGTGGGCGAGAGACCCAGTACTTC,TRBD1,-,TRBJ2-5,15,TRBV6-5
CASSYGTLNNEQFF,TGTGCCAGCAGTTACGGGACACTTAACAATGAGCAGTTCTTC,-,-,TRBJ2-1,14,TRBV6-5
CATSRGGSSGNTIYF,TGTGCCACCAGCAGAGGGGGCAGCTCTGGAAACACCATATATTTT,-,-,TRBJ1-3,15,TRBV15
CASSPRDGETQYF,TGTGCCAGCAGCCCCAGGGACGGGGAGACCCAGTACTTC,-,-,TRBJ2-5,13,TRBV6-5
CASANRDRGNYGYTF,TGTGCCAGTGCGAACCGGGACAGGGGTAACTATGGCTACACCTTC,TRBD1,-,TRBJ1-2,15,TRBV19
CASSYQTGGYGYTF,TGTGCCAGCAGTTACCAGACAGGGGGCTATGGCTACACCTTC,TRBD1,once,TRBJ1-2,14,TRBV6-6
CASSPETGKNSPLHF,TGTGCCAGCAGCCCGGAGACAGGGAAGAATTCACCCCTCCACTTT,TRBD1,-,TRBJ1-6,15,TRBV7-2
CASRPRFSGAMNEKLFF,TGTGCCAGCAGGCCAAGGTTTTCGGGGGCAATGAATGAAAAACTGTTTTTT,-,-,TRBJ1-4,17,TRBV13
CASYAVGTEAFF,TGTGCCAGTTACGCCGTTGGCACTGAAGCTTTCTTT,-,-,TRBJ1-1,12,TRBV19
CASSRVWSQGAWETQYF,TGTGCCAGCAGCCGGGTATGGTCACAGGGGGCTTGGGAGACCCAGTACTTC,TRBD1,few,TRBJ2-5,17,TRBV13